Only a few counts were recorded for the clone carrying this T cell receptor (beta chain). The data originate from a study of T cell changes during pregnancy in multiple sclerosis. The table came from immunoSEQ multiplex PCR; TCRdb's copy has only in-frame clones and leaves some out. The data contain 35,000 to 40,000 clones, 88% of them singletons. CDR1 LNHDA and CDR2 SQIVND come from the germline V gene (reference sequence). V was trimmed by 6 bases and J by 4 bases, leaving 7 bases between them. The CDR3 length is 12 residues. The chain is built from TRBV19 and TRBJ1-3; D is ambiguous. The origin of this receptor is a female donor with multiple sclerosis, enrolled in a pregnancy study. The source material was CD4+ T cells from peripheral blood mononuclear cells, sampled before pregnancy. CDR3 nucleotides: TGTGCCAGTAGACGGGAAGGAAACACCATATATTTT. Its translation: CASRREGNTIYF.